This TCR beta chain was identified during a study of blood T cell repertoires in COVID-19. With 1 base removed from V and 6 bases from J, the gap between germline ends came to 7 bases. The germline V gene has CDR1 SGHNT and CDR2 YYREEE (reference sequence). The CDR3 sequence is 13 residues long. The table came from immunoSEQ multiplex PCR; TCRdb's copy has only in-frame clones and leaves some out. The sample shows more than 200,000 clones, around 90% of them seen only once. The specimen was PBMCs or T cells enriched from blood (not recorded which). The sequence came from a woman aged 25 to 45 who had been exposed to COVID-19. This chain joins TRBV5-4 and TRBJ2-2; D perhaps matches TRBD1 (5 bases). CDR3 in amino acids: CASSLKGPGELFF. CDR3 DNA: TGTGCCAGCAGCTTGAAGGGGCCCGGGGAGCTGTTTTTT.